This TCR beta chain is from a study of patients and donors after allogeneic stem cell transplantation. TCRdb itself ran the RT-PCR reads through MiXCR, one entry per CDR3 protein. The top ten hold roughly 3% of the sample, which has under 200,000 distinct CDR3 sequences, 30% seen once. This clonotype was observed a handful of times. Deletions cut 1 base from V and 6 bases from J, with 10 bases between. CDR3 size: 13 residues. CDR1 is SQVTM and CDR2 is ANQGSEA in the germline V gene. Sequenced: blood, either unsorted or a sorted T cell fraction (not recorded which). This sequence originates from a human donor who was either an allogeneic HSCT recipient or a stem cell or donor lymphocyte infusion donor (not recorded which). It is not recorded whose cells these are; they may come from a transplant donor. The chain uses TRBV29-1 and TRBJ2-1, with D perhaps matching TRBD2 (6 bases). The CDR3 DNA follows: TGCAGCGTTGAAGGGCGGGATATCAATGAGCAGTTCTTC. It yields the protein CSVEGRDINEQFF.